This TCR beta chain was observed in a study of T-cell reconstitution after alpha-beta-depleted transplantation in children. Unique molecular identifiers were incorporated during preparation of the TCRbeta library. Via MiXCR, TCRdb re-called the PCR reads, giving one row per CDR3 protein. The table records some 600,000 distinct CDR3 sequences, around a sixth of them present only once. Germline loops: CDR1 SGHAT, CDR2 FQNNGV. This CDR3 spans 14 amino acids. V was trimmed by 6 bases and J by 1 base, leaving 12 bases between them. The V call is TRBV11-2, the J call TRBJ1-1; D gene unclear. The source is a human donor who donated a stem cell graft to a child with acute myeloid leukemia. The source material was PBMCs from the stem cell graft donor, sampled from the stem cell graft. CDR3 protein: CASRQQNSNTEAFF. Written as DNA, the CDR3 is TGTGCCAGCAGACAACAGAATTCGAACACTGAAGCTTTCTTT. The full variable domain, with the rest looked up from reference TRBV11-2 and TRBJ1-1, is EAGVAQSPRYKIIEKRQSVAFWCNPISGHATLYWYQQILGQGPKLLIQFQNNGVVDDSQLPKDRFSAERLKGVDSTLKIQPAKLEDSAVYLCASRQQNSNTEAFFGQGTRLTVV.